The clone carrying this T cell receptor beta chain appeared a few times. The CDR3 is made up of 18 amino acids. Germline assignment: CDR1 MNHEY and CDR2 SVGEGT. Losses at the gene ends were 0 bases for V and 0 bases for J; bases not matched to a gene: 9. The sample originates from a study of response to subunit inactivated influenza vaccine. One entry per CDR3 protein results from TCRdb running MiXCR on the RT-PCR reads. The sample consists of more than 400,000 distinct CDR3 sequences, 6.5% to 8% of them appearing once. The sample in question was PBMCs from blood, obtained 23 to 25 months after vaccination. V gene TRBV6-2 or TRBV6-3 combines with J gene TRBJ2-3; TRBD1 aligns across 7 bases. The clonotype comes from a man between 50 and 69 years old who received an inactivated influenza vaccine. The CDR3 protein is CASSYSPFTGDSTDTQYF. The CDR3 nucleotides read TGTGCCAGCAGTTACTCGCCTTTTACAGGGGATAGCACAGATACGCAGTATTTT.